The rows below give T cell receptor beta chains drawn from one sample of a study of tumor-infiltrating lymphocytes in primary liver carcinoma. TCRdb processed the multiplex PCR reads anew with MiXCR; each CDR3 protein has one entry. The sample consists of about 190,000 distinct CDR3 sequences, 85% of them appearing once. The sequenced material came from tumor tissue from primary liver carcinoma. The receptors stem from a man aged 40-49 years with primary liver carcinoma and hepatitis B virus infection. The CDR3 runs from the conserved cysteine through the conserved F or W. The D gene is left open where the match is weak. The size field is filled for only some rows; it gives once, few, many or a size class.

size | J | D | V | CDR3 | DNA
NA | TRBJ2-1 | TRBD2 | TRBV6-1 | CASSEGTSESNEQFF | TGTGCCAGCAGTGAAGGGACTAGCGAGAGCAATGAGCAGTTTTTC
NA | TRBJ1-5 | NA | TRBV6-1 | CASSETHRQPQHF | TGTGCCAGCAGTGAGACCCATCGTCAGCCCCAGCATTTT
NA | TRBJ2-7 | TRBD2 | TRBV10-3 | CGIRAPPGTSLTSGKQYF | TGTGGCATCAGGGCTCCCCCCGGGACTAGCCTTACGTCTGGCAAGCAGTACTTC
many | TRBJ2-2 | TRBD2 | TRBV13 | CASSSRTSGRSGELFF | TGTGCCAGCAGCTCGAGGACTAGCGGGAGGTCTGGGGAGCTGTTTTTT
NA | TRBJ2-1 | NA | TRBV6-6 | CANSSRTTPLWQFF | TGTGCCAACAGTTCCCGGACTACCCCCCTCTGGCAGTTCTTC
NA | TRBJ2-3 | TRBD1 | TRBV11-1 | CASSLESAGGSYTQYF | TGTGCCAGCAGCTTAGAGTCGGCAGGGGGCTCGTATACGCAGTATTTT
NA | TRBJ2-7 | TRBD1 | TRBV11-2 | CARSLRWTGESEQYF | TGTGCCAGAAGCCTACGATGGACAGGGGAAAGCGAGCAGTACTTC
NA | TRBJ2-3 | NA | TRBV5-1 | CASSLQGGGTYTQYF | TGCGCCAGCAGCCTTCAGGGAGGCGGCACATATACACAGTATTTT
NA | TRBJ1-5 | NA | TRBV12-3/TRBV12-4 | CTRSSGMGQPQHF | TGTACCAGAAGTTCAGGGATGGGACAGCCCCAGCATTTT
once | TRBJ2-2 | NA | TRBV5-4 | CASKPGANTGELFF | TGTGCCAGCAAGCCAGGGGCGAACACCGGGGAGTTGTTTTTT
NA | TRBJ2-3 | NA | TRBV15 | CPTSRDLGGPSTDTQYF | TGTCCCACCAGCAGAGATCTGGGGGGTCCTAGCACAGATACGCAGTATTTT
NA | TRBJ2-1 | NA | TRBV29-1 | CRVRGRIGGDEQFF | TGCAGGGTTCGAGGCAGGATTGGAGGCGATGAGCAGTTCTTC
NA | TRBJ1-6 | NA | TRBV5-5 | CASSLRGNSRLHF | TGCGCAAGCAGCCTACGGGGTAACTCACGCCTCCACTTT
NA | TRBJ2-1 | TRBD2 | TRBV11-2 | CASSYPGTSGRNEQVF | TGTGCCAGCAGCTACCCCGGCACTAGCGGTCGCAATGAGCAGGTCTTC
NA | TRBJ2-2 | TRBD2 | TRBV29-1 | CSDGTSAENTGELFF | TGCAGCGACGGGACTAGCGCGGAGAACACCGGGGAGCTGTTTTTT
NA | TRBJ2-1 | NA | TRBV12-3/TRBV12-4 | CASSFQGGGKYNEHFF | TGTGCTAGCAGTTTCCAAGGGGGGGGTAAATACAATGAGCACTTCTTC
NA | TRBJ2-3 | NA | TRBV10-3 | CAISAASVTTDTHYF | TGTGCCATCAGTGCGGCTAGCGTGACCACAGATACGCATTATTTT
once | TRBJ1-2 | NA | TRBV2 | CASSEDLVSGGYTF | TGTGCCAGCAGTGAAGATCTGGTGAGCGGTGGCTACACATTC
NA | TRBJ2-2 | NA | TRBV4-1 | CASSAVTGGDTGELFF | TGCGCCAGCAGCGCCGTGACAGGAGGCGATACCGGGGAGCTGTTTTTT
NA | TRBJ2-5 | TRBD1 | TRBV29-1 | CSGQGAESKTEYF | TGCAGCGGCCAGGGGGCGGAATCCAAGACCGAATACTTC
NA | TRBJ1-5 | NA | TRBV6-2/TRBV6-3 | CTSTYWGNQPQHF | TGTACCAGCACCTACTGGGGGAATCAGCCCCAGCATTTT
NA | TRBJ2-7 | NA | TRBV6-2/TRBV6-3 | CASNDAKGRYGQYF | TGTGCCAGTAACGACGCCAAGGGAAGGTACGGGCAGTACTTC
NA | TRBJ2-7 | TRBD2 | TRBV6-2/TRBV6-3 | CASTTPTSAGYEQYF | TGTGCCAGCACTACTCCGACTAGCGCAGGGTACGAGCAGTACTTC
NA | TRBJ2-3 | NA | TRBV12-3/TRBV12-4 | CVSSLRGKVRETQYF | TGTGTCAGCAGTTTGAGAGGGAAGGTACGAGAGACGCAGTATTTT
NA | TRBJ2-1 | TRBD2 | TRBV12-3/TRBV12-4 | CASINPWASGRVEQFF | TGTGCCAGCATAAACCCCTGGGCTAGCGGGAGAGTTGAGCAGTTCTTC
many | TRBJ1-4 | NA | TRBV6-6 | CASSYGGFTNEKLFF | TGTGCCAGCAGTTATGGGGGGTTTACTAATGAAAAACTGTTTTTT